The 3 T cell receptor beta chains in this list originate from one sample, sequenced in a study of control samples from healthy donors and cancer patients. TCRdb keeps only in-frame clones here, not all; method: immunoSEQ multiplex PCR. The sample lists nearly 200,000 clones; 90% to 95% were seen once. The sample comprised blood. The receptor source for this set is a man aged 25-45 years in good health.

The rearrangement links TRBV29-1 to TRBJ2-1; no definite D call. Trimming took 4 bases from V and 5 from J, leaving 3 bases between them. Germline V CDR1 and CDR2: SQVTM, ANQGSEA. The CDR3 length is 10 residues. This CDR3 reads CSVAHNEQFF. CDR3 bases: TGCAGCGTTGCCCACAATGAGCAGTTCTTC.

The chain is built from TRBV12-5 and TRBJ2-1, with TRBD2 matching 8 bases. The V gene end was trimmed by 0 bases and the J gene end by 5 bases; junction bases not matched to a gene: 6. The CDR3 is 16 residues long. Germline V gene lookup returns CDR1 LGHNT and CDR2 FRNRAP. CDR3 sequence: CASGLVRGGRDNEQFF. Here the CDR3 DNA reads TGTGCTAGTGGTTTGGTACGCGGGGGGAGGGACAATGAGCAGTTCTTC.

This clone was counted once. The V gene is TRBV5-5, the J gene TRBJ1-2, with D possibly being TRBD1 (5 bases). Per germline, CDR1 SGHKS and CDR2 YYEKEE (reference sequence). Trimming removed 4 bases from V and 0 bases from J, with 10 bases in between. This CDR3 contains 14 residues. In DNA form, the CDR3 reads TGTGCCAGCAGCCGTGACAGTGCTAACTATGGCTACACCTTC. Protein sequence: CASSRDSANYGYTF.